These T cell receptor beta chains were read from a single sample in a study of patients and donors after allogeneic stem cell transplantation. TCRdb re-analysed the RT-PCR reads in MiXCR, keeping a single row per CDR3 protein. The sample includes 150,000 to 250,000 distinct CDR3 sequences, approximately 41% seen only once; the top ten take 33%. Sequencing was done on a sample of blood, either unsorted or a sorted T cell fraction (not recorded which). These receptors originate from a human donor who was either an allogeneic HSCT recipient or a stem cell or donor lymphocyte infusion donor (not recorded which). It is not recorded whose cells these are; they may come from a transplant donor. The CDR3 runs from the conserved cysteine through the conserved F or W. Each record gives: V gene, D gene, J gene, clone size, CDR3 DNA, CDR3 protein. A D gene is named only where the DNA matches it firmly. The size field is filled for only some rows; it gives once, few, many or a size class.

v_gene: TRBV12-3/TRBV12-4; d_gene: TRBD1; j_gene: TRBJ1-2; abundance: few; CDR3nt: TGTGCCAGCAGTCACTTTCGGGGGACAGGGCCATCGGCTAACTATGGCTACACCTTC; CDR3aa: CASSHFRGTGPSANYGYTF
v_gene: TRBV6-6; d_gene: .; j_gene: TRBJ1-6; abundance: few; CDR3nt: TGTGCCAGCAGTCCGCTATACAGGAGCTCCTATAATTCACCCCTCCACTTT; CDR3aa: CASSPLYRSSYNSPLHF
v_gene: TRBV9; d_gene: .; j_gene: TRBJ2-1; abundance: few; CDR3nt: TGTGCCAGCAGCGTAGCTACAGGGCGGAATGAGCAGTTCTTC; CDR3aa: CASSVATGRNEQFF
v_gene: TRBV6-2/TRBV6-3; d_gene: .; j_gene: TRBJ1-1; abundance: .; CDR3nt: TGTGCCAGCAGTTACGACAGACTAACTGAAGCTTTCTTT; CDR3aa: CASSYDRLTEAFF
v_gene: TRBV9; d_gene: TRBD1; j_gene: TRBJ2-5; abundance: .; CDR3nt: TGTGCCAGCAGCCCCGGGACAGGGTTGGGAGAGACCCAGTACTTC; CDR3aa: CASSPGTGLGETQYF
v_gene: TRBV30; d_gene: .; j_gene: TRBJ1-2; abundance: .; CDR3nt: TGTGCCTGGAGCCCTGGGGGAGTCCCGCAGGGTGGCTACACCTTC; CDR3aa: CAWSPGGVPQGGYTF
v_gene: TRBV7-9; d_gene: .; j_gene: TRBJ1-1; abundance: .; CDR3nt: TGTGCCAGCAGCATTTTCACAGGGATAGGAACTGAAGCTTTCTTT; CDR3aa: CASSIFTGIGTEAFF
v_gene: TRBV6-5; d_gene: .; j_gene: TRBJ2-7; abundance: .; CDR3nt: TGTGCCAGCTCAAAAACAGCCTCCTACGAGCAGTACTTC; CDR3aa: CASSKTASYEQYF
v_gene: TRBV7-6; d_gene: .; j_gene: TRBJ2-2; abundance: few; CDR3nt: TGTGCCAGCAGCTTACTTTCAGCCGGGGAGCTGTTTTTT; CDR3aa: CASSLLSAGELFF
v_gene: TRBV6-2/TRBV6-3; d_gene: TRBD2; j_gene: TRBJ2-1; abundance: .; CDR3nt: TGTGCCAGCAGTTACGTGCGGGAGGGGTCCTACAATGAGCAGTTCTTC; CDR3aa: CASSYVREGSYNEQFF
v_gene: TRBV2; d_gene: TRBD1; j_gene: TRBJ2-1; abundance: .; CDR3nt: TGTGCCAGCAGTGATCCGAGGGTCCGGGACAGGGTTTCCAATGAGCAGTTCTTC; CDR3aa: CASSDPRVRDRVSNEQFF
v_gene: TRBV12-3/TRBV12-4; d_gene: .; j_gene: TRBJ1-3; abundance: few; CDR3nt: TGTGCCAGCAGCCAGACAGTCTCTGGAAACACCATATATTTT; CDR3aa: CASSQTVSGNTIYF
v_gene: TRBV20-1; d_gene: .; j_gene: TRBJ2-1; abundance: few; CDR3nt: TGCAGTGGCTCGGACTCCGGCAATAACAATGAGCAGTTCTTC; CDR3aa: CSGSDSGNNNEQFF
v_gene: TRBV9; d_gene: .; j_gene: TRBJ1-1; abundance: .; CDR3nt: TGTGCCAGCAGCCCAAGACAAGTAGGAGAAGCTTTCTTT; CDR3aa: CASSPRQVGEAFF